Listed below are T cell receptor beta chains from one sample, sequenced in a study of cytomegalovirus exposure and HLA in healthy donors. Produced via immunoSEQ multiplex PCR; TCRdb's table is partial and in-frame only. Of 100,000 or so clones in the sample, around 85% were seen once. The specimen was PBMCs. Source of these receptors: a woman in her twenties or thirties in good health and CMV-seronegative. Both conserved end residues are part of each CDR3. A D gene is named only where the DNA matches it firmly. Part of the rows lack a size; the others show once, few, many or a class for expanded clones.

clone size: .
D gene: .
V gene: TRBV7-3
J gene: TRBJ1-4
CDR3 DNA: TGTGCCAGCAGCTTAGATGGGGAGGATGAAAAACTGTTTTTT
CDR3 protein: CASSLDGEDEKLFF

clone size: .
D gene: TRBD2
V gene: TRBV13
J gene: TRBJ2-7
CDR3 DNA: TGTGCCAGCAGCTGCGGGAGGACCTCTGGCGAGCAGTACTTC
CDR3 protein: CASSCGRTSGEQYF

clone size: .
D gene: .
V gene: TRBV6-5
J gene: TRBJ2-6
CDR3 DNA: TGTGCCAGCAGTTCCCCGAGCATTACTGGGGCCAACGTCCTGACTTTC
CDR3 protein: CASSSPSITGANVLTF

clone size: .
D gene: TRBD1
V gene: TRBV7-9
J gene: TRBJ1-2
CDR3 DNA: TGTGCCAGCAGCTTAAAGGGACAGGGGTATCACGGCTACACCTTC
CDR3 protein: CASSLKGQGYHGYTF

clone size: .
D gene: TRBD1
V gene: TRBV9
J gene: TRBJ2-5
CDR3 DNA: TGTGCCAGCAGCTCCAGACAGGGGGTAGAGACCCAGTACTTC
CDR3 protein: CASSSRQGVETQYF

clone size: .
D gene: TRBD2
V gene: TRBV10-1
J gene: TRBJ2-7
CDR3 DNA: TGCGCCAGCAGTGGAGCGGGAGGAAAGACCTACGAGCAGTACTTC
CDR3 protein: CASSGAGGKTYEQYF

clone size: .
D gene: TRBD2
V gene: TRBV10-3
J gene: TRBJ2-7
CDR3 DNA: TGTGCCATCAGTCAAGGGACTAGCGGGACCTACGAGCAGTACTTC
CDR3 protein: CAISQGTSGTYEQYF

clone size: .
D gene: TRBD2
V gene: TRBV7-9
J gene: TRBJ2-7
CDR3 DNA: TGTGCCAGCAGCTTATTCAGCGGGATGAGGGACGAGCAGTACTTC
CDR3 protein: CASSLFSGMRDEQYF

clone size: .
D gene: TRBD1
V gene: TRBV2
J gene: TRBJ2-1
CDR3 DNA: TGTGCCAGCAGATCCGGGACAGGTTCCTACAATGAGCAGTTCTTC
CDR3 protein: CASRSGTGSYNEQFF

clone size: once
D gene: TRBD2
V gene: TRBV9
J gene: TRBJ2-2
CDR3 DNA: TGTGCCAGCAGCGTAGGAAATAGCGGGGTGTCCGGGGAGCTGTTTTTT
CDR3 protein: CASSVGNSGVSGELFF

clone size: .
D gene: .
V gene: TRBV18
J gene: TRBJ1-2
CDR3 DNA: TGTGCCAGCTCACCAGAACGGCAGGGTGATGGCTACACCTTC
CDR3 protein: CASSPERQGDGYTF

clone size: few
D gene: TRBD2
V gene: TRBV10-3
J gene: TRBJ2-5
CDR3 DNA: TGTGCCATCAGTGAGTCTTGGGAGGGCGGGACCCAGTACTTC
CDR3 protein: CAISESWEGGTQYF

clone size: few
D gene: .
V gene: TRBV10-2
J gene: TRBJ1-2
CDR3 DNA: TGCGCCAGCAGTGAGTCCCTAAGCTATGGCTACACCTTC
CDR3 protein: CASSESLSYGYTF

clone size: .
D gene: .
V gene: TRBV29-1
J gene: TRBJ2-3
CDR3 DNA: TGCAGCGTTCGCAGGAACCCAGATACGCAGTATTTT
CDR3 protein: CSVRRNPDTQYF

clone size: .
D gene: TRBD2
V gene: TRBV27
J gene: TRBJ2-5
CDR3 DNA: TGTGCCAGCAGTTCTCGCGGGGGGAGGCCCACAGAGACCCAGTACTTC
CDR3 protein: CASSSRGGRPTETQYF

clone size: .
D gene: .
V gene: TRBV23-1
J gene: TRBJ2-1
CDR3 DNA: TGCGCCAGCAGTCGGCGGGGCTGCAATGAGCAGTTCTTC
CDR3 protein: CASSRRGCNEQFF

clone size: .
D gene: TRBD1
V gene: TRBV5-1
J gene: TRBJ2-7
CDR3 DNA: TGCGCCAGCAGCCGGGGGACAGGGGAAAACTACGAGCAGTACTTC
CDR3 protein: CASSRGTGENYEQYF

clone size: few
D gene: TRBD1
V gene: TRBV28
J gene: TRBJ1-2
CDR3 DNA: TGTGCCAGCAGTTTACTTAAGACAGGGAGCTATGGCTACACCTTC
CDR3 protein: CASSLLKTGSYGYTF

clone size: .
D gene: .
V gene: TRBV28
J gene: TRBJ2-7
CDR3 DNA: TGTGCCAGCAGCGATGGGGGCCCCGGCTACGAGCAGTACTTC
CDR3 protein: CASSDGGPGYEQYF

clone size: .
D gene: TRBD2
V gene: TRBV9
J gene: TRBJ2-7
CDR3 DNA: TGTGCCAGCAGCGTAGGACTAGCCGGGGAGCAGTACTTC
CDR3 protein: CASSVGLAGEQYF

clone size: .
D gene: TRBD1
V gene: TRBV14
J gene: TRBJ2-5
CDR3 DNA: TGTGCCAGCAGCCGAGACAGGGCTGGAGAGACCCAGTACTTC
CDR3 protein: CASSRDRAGETQYF

clone size: .
D gene: .
V gene: TRBV19
J gene: TRBJ2-7
CDR3 DNA: TGTGCCAGTAGTATAGGACAGTTCTCCTACGAGCAGTACTTC
CDR3 protein: CASSIGQFSYEQYF